The present TCR beta chain was sequenced within a study of spatial heterogeneity in lung cancer. Across the study: Alpha-chain sequences were consistently detected less often than beta-chain sequences. As counted in raw reads, each unique TCR and UMI combination appeared more than ten times on average.

Time point meaning: sample taken at primary tumor resection. From tumor, nontumor lung or frozen PBMC, whole RNA was taken unsorted for sequencing. This clonotype appeared many times. Individual TCR cDNA molecules each bore their own unique molecular identifier. TCRdb reprocessed the 5' RACE reads with MiXCR, giving one entry per CDR3 protein. This sample yields about 25,000 distinct CDR3 sequences, of which 7% are seen a single time; roughly an eighth belongs to the top ten. CDR3 size: 14 residues. Germline V gene lookup returns CDR1 SGDLS and CDR2 YYNGEE. The ends were cut back, 3 bases at V and 6 bases at J, with 15 bases in the middle.

The sequence came from a male donor with early-stage non-small cell lung cancer. The sample here was PBMCs, taken at surgery. The chain couples TRBV9 to TRBJ1-1; perhaps TRBD1 as D (5 bases). Here the CDR3 DNA reads TGTGCCAGCAGCGCATCCAAAGGGGTTTCTGAAGCTTTCTTT. Its translation is CASSASKGVSEAFF.